The sequence of this T cell receptor beta chain was determined in a study of OX40 agonist ivuxolimab in advanced cancers. Overall study context: Cohort: 82.7% men, mean age about 60, aged about 20 to 90. The study reported partial responses in three patients: one hepatocellular carcinoma, two cutaneous melanoma.

On this clone itself: Its antigen is undetermined. An end of the junction does not agree with germline; a read error may underlie this. Other DNA variants within this sample encode the same CDR3.

Study-wide results and caveats: There was clonal expansion of CD4+ and CD8+ blood T cells by week 6 at 0.1 to 3.0 mg/kg. More expanded clones were found, on average, in CD8+ than in CD4+ T cells.

Some clones are missing from TCRdb's copy, which holds only in-frame ones; the method was immunoSEQ multiplex PCR. Among about 76,000 clones listed, approximately 86% were seen once. This CDR3 has 15 residues. The germline gives CDR1 SGHDT, CDR2 YYEEEE. Sample: CD4+ or CD8+ T cells sorted from blood, taken in a trial of the OX40 agonist ivuxolimab. This chain connects TRBV5-6 to TRBJ1-2; D unresolved. The sequence was collected from an adult with an advanced solid tumor such as melanoma, head and neck, liver or kidney cancer. The CDR3 spells CASSLLVGANYGYTF. The DNA for the CDR3 is TGCGCCAGCAGCTTGCTGGTGGGAGCTAACTATGGCTACACCTTC.